The 23 T cell receptor beta chains listed next were all sequenced from one sample in a study of blood T cell repertoires in COVID-19. Repertoires were generated with immunoSEQ multiplex PCR, while TCRdb's copy carries only in-frame clones and drops some. Found here are under 450,000 clones, 87% of them singletons; the top ten hold 2.5% to 3%. Specimen: PBMCs or T cells enriched from blood (not recorded which). The source of these receptors is a woman aged 25 to 39 who had recovered from COVID-19.

Comments on this clone: Other DNA sequences in this specimen translate into the identical CDR3. This chain uses TRBV5-1 with TRBJ1-2; 10 nucleotides agree with TRBD1. Germline CDR1 SGHRS, CDR2 YFSETQ. This CDR3 region has 15 residues. After removal of 4 bases from V and 4 bases from J, the junction contained 7 bases not matched to a gene. The CDR3 here is CASSPRDRGGYGYTF. DNA for the CDR3: TGCGCCAGCAGCCCCCGGGACAGGGGTGGCTATGGCTACACCTTC. Complete variable domain (other parts from reference TRBV5-1 and TRBJ1-2): KAGVTQTPRYLIKTRGQQVTLSCSPISGHRSVSWYQQTPGQGLQFLFEYFSETQRNKGNFPGRFSGRQFSNSRSEMNVSTLELGDSALYLCASSPRDRGGYGYTFGSGTRLTVV.

J is TRBJ2-5 and V is TRBV27, with 13 bases fitting TRBD2. The CDR3 covers 15 residues. Germline CDR1 MNHEY, CDR2 SMNVEV (reference sequence). Germline trimming cut 6 bases from V and 4 bases from J; bases unmatched to any gene: 5. The CDR3 nucleotides read TGTGCCAGCAGCCGGACTAGCGGGAGTGGAGAGACCCAGTACTTC. Amino acids: CASSRTSGSGETQYF.

The genes are TRBV2 and TRBJ2-7; 11 bases map to TRBD2. Germline trimming cut 5 bases from V and 0 bases from J; bases unmatched to any gene: 9. Germline V gene sequence: CDR1 SNHLY, CDR2 FYNNEI. The CDR3 contains 17 residues. The CDR3 bases are TGTGCCAGCAGTAGACCTAGCGGGGGGCCAAGCTCCTACGAGCAGTACTTC. Translated: CASSRPSGGPSSYEQYF.

The V gene is TRBV19, the J gene TRBJ1-6; perhaps TRBD1 as D (5 bases). CDR1 LNHDA and CDR2 SQIVND come from the germline V gene (reference sequence). The CDR3 has 17 amino acids. V was pared by 5 bases and J by 0 bases, with 14 bases between. CDR3 residues: CASSPRGGSSYNSPLHF. The DNA for the CDR3 is TGTGCCAGTAGTCCTAGGGGCGGGAGCTCCTATAATTCACCCCTCCACTTT.

The V call is TRBV30, the J call TRBJ1-1, with 10 bases lining up with TRBD1. In germline, CDR1 is GTSNPN, CDR2 SVGIG (reference sequence). J was trimmed by 3 bases and V by 4 bases; bases with no gene match: 2. There are 13 residues in the CDR3. DNA of the CDR3: TGTGCCTGGACCGGGACAGGGGACACTGAAGCTTTCTTT. Translated, it gives CAWTGTGDTEAFF.

The V call is TRBV2, the J call TRBJ1-4; D gene uncertain. Between the trimmed V and J ends, which lost 4 bases and 2 bases, there was a span of 8 bases. CDR3 length equals 14 residues. Germline loops: CDR1 SNHLY, CDR2 FYNNEI. The CDR3 loop reads CASSVRGTNEKLFF. The CDR3 DNA reads as TGTGCCAGCAGTGTACGCGGGACTAATGAAAAACTGTTTTTT.

The V and J genes are TRBV4-1 and TRBJ2-1; 7 nucleotides align to TRBD2. Germline V gives CDR1 MGHRA, CDR2 YSYEKL. The CDR3 runs 16 residues. The trim removed 2 bases at V and 3 bases at J, leaving 7 bases unmatched. The CDR3 loop reads CASSQLGLADYNEQFF. Here the CDR3 DNA reads TGCGCCAGCAGCCAATTAGGGCTAGCGGACTACAATGAGCAGTTCTTC.

The chain carries TRBV6-5 and TRBJ1-5; no firm D call. The CDR3 runs 15 residues. The germline V and J ends were trimmed by 0 bases and 4 bases, with 10 bases remaining between them. Germline V gene lookup returns CDR1 MNHEY and CDR2 SVGAGI. This CDR3 reads CASSYSAAGNQPQHF. Written as DNA, the CDR3 is TGTGCCAGCAGTTACTCAGCGGCCGGAAATCAGCCCCAGCATTTT.

The chain is built from TRBV5-1 and TRBJ2-5, with a weak D call TRBD1 (6 bases). CDR3 size: 15 residues. V was clipped by 0 bases and J by 0 bases, with 9 bases between them. The germline gives CDR1 SGHRS, CDR2 YFSETQ. The chain's CDR3 is CASSLEGVDQETQYF. The CDR3 coding sequence is TGCGCCAGCAGCTTGGAGGGGGTGGACCAAGAGACCCAGTACTTC.

The V call is TRBV14, the J call TRBJ2-7, with 9 bases fitting TRBD2. Germline lookup yields CDR1 SGHDN and CDR2 FVKESK. V shed 1 base and J 0 bases; nucleotides not matched to a gene: 19. This CDR3 region has 21 residues. CDR3 sequence: CASSQVGAGGFGRPFSYEQYF. CDR3 DNA sequence: TGTGCCAGCAGCCAAGTTGGAGCGGGAGGTTTCGGAAGGCCATTCTCCTACGAGCAGTACTTC.

V gene TRBV7-9 combines with J gene TRBJ2-2; 15 nucleotides agree with TRBD2. Germline trimming cut 5 bases from V and 5 bases from J; bases unmatched to any gene: 6. CDR3 length: 17 residues. CDR1 and CDR2 (germline): SEHNR, FQNEAQ (reference sequence). This chain's CDR3 is CASSHGLAGGPTGELFF. The CDR3 nucleotides read TGTGCCAGCAGCCACGGACTAGCGGGAGGGCCAACCGGGGAGCTGTTTTTT.

The chain links TRBV14 to TRBJ2-4; no firm D call. Germline values: CDR1 SGHDN, CDR2 FVKESK. V lost 0 bases to trimming and J lost 7 bases, with 7 bases between them. This CDR3 spans 13 amino acids. CDR3 sequence reads: CASSQDNWNIQYF. In DNA form, the CDR3 reads TGTGCCAGCAGCCAAGATAACTGGAACATTCAGTACTTC.

This sequence joins TRBV20-1 and TRBJ2-3; 8 bases match TRBD2. The J segment lost 0 bases and the V segment lost 3 bases, leaving 5 bases of the junction unmatched. The CDR3 runs to 15 residues. Germline V gene data show CDR1 as DFQATT and CDR2 as SNEGSKA (reference sequence). The CDR3 is CSASGGTRSTDTQYF. The DNA of the CDR3 is TGCAGTGCTAGTGGGGGGACTAGAAGCACAGATACGCAGTATTTT.

The rearrangement joins TRBV7-2 to TRBJ1-2; TRBD1 agrees at 10 bases. The CDR3 covers 16 residues. The junction had 3 bases not matched to a gene; V was cut back by 0 bases and J by 2 bases. Germline V gene data show CDR1 as SGHTA and CDR2 as FQGNSA. CDR3 residues: CASSLAPGQGNYGYTF. The CDR3 bases are TGTGCCAGCAGCTTAGCACCGGGACAGGGGAACTATGGCTACACCTTC.

V is TRBV12-5 and J is TRBJ1-1, with unresolved D. The CDR3 runs to 13 residues. V was pared by 1 base and J by 3 bases, with 6 bases between. Germline V lookup: CDR1 LGHNT, CDR2 FRNRAP. CDR3 amino acids: CASGLERDTEAFF. The CDR3 nucleotides read TGTGCTAGTGGTTTGGAACGGGACACTGAAGCTTTCTTT.

Of note for this clone: The sample contains more than one DNA sequence encoding this CDR3. The rearrangement joins TRBV28 to TRBJ2-3, with a tentative D call TRBD2 (5 bases). CDR3 size: 14 residues. V shed 5 bases and J shed 3 bases, with 12 bases lying between them. Germline assignment: CDR1 MDHEN and CDR2 SYDVKM. The CDR3 bases are TGTGCCAGCAGTACGAGCGGTACAACAGATACGCAGTATTTT. Translation gives CASSTSGTTDTQYF.

The chain has TRBV25-1 and TRBJ1-5; 9 bases agree with TRBD1. Germline V gene lookup returns CDR1 MGHDK and CDR2 SYGVNS. This CDR3 spans 14 amino acids. Losses at the gene ends were 8 bases for V and 0 bases for J; bases not matched to a gene: 2. The CDR3 DNA follows: TGTGCCAGCGGGACAGGGTTTAGCAATCAGCCCCAGCATTTT. It yields the protein CASGTGFSNQPQHF.

Regarding this clone: The sample holds other DNA sequences that translate to the same CDR3. The CDR3 DNA is TGTGCCAGCAGCTTGACTGGCTACGAGCAGTACTTC. Translated, it gives CASSLTGYEQYF. The chain combines TRBV7-9 with TRBJ2-7, with D hard to call. Per the germline V gene, CDR1 is SEHNR and CDR2 is FQNEAQ (reference sequence). The CDR3 runs to 12 residues. The V end was cut by 3 bases, the J end by 3 bases, with 6 bases between.

The chain links TRBV19 to TRBJ2-1; 9 bases align to TRBD2. Germline loops: CDR1 LNHDA, CDR2 SQIVND (reference sequence). V was pared by 3 bases and J by 7 bases, with 10 bases of the junction left unmatched. This CDR3 has 16 residues. The DNA of the CDR3 is TGTGCCAGTAGTATCCGTAGTAGCGGGAGTGTGAATGAGCAGTTCTTC. Encoded protein: CASSIRSSGSVNEQFF.

This rearrangement joins TRBV19 to TRBJ1-2; 9 bases fit TRBD1. This CDR3 has 14 amino acids. Germline assignment: CDR1 LNHDA and CDR2 SQIVND (reference sequence). V lost 6 bases and J lost 7; bases outside the gene matches: 9. This CDR3 reads CASRDRGGLPGYTF. The CDR3 nucleotides read TGTGCCAGTAGGGACAGGGGTGGCCTCCCTGGCTACACCTTC.

The chain uses TRBV4-1 and TRBJ1-1; D is unresolved. The CDR3 runs to 14 residues. Trimming removed 6 bases from V and 2 bases from J, with 13 bases in between. In germline, CDR1 is MGHRA, CDR2 YSYEKL. The DNA of the CDR3 is TGCGCCAGCAGTCAAACATTAATAAACACTGAAGCTTTCTTT. Encoded protein: CASSQTLINTEAFF.

The CDR3 region has the DNA TGTGCCAGCAATTCCATGGGACTAGCAGCAGACGAGCAGTACTTC. The encoded protein is CASNSMGLAADEQYF. The J gene is TRBJ2-7, the V gene TRBV28; 9 bases fit TRBD2. This CDR3 is built from 15 residues. With 7 bases clipped from V and 5 bases from J, the junction kept 12 bases outside the gene matches. CDR1 and CDR2 from the germline V gene are MDHEN and SYDVKM.

V usage is TRBV6-5 and J usage is TRBJ2-1; TRBD2 agrees at 8 bases. Germline V gives CDR1 MNHEY, CDR2 SVGAGI. J gave up 0 bases and V 6 bases, and 4 bases lay outside the gene matches. CDR3 length: 15 residues. This CDR3 is CASSTGGSSYNEQFF. The CDR3 region has the DNA TGTGCCAGCAGCACGGGGGGGAGCTCCTACAATGAGCAGTTCTTC.